These 23 T cell receptor beta chains were sequenced from one sample in a study of PD-1 blockade in classical Hodgkin lymphoma. TCRdb keeps only in-frame clones here, not all; method: immunoSEQ multiplex PCR. This table has tens of thousands of clones, over 75% appearing once. Following autologous stem cell transplantation, relapse occurred in every patient, and exposure to brentuximab vedotin varied. The input for sequencing was peripheral blood mononuclear cells (PBMCs), taken at baseline. These receptors all stem from a human donor with classical Hodgkin lymphoma.

This clone came up once. The chain uses TRBV27 and TRBJ2-5, with TRBD1 as a possible D gene (5 bases). The CDR3 runs 17 residues. In germline, CDR1 is MNHEY, CDR2 SMNVEV (reference sequence). V lost 6 bases and J lost 2, with 22 bases in between. CDR3 in amino acids: CASSPASGQLLQETQYF. In DNA form, the CDR3 reads TGTGCCAGCAGCCCCGCGTCCGGACAACTCCTGCAAGAGACCCAGTACTTC.

In its sample, this clone was seen once. This chain connects TRBV5-1 to TRBJ2-2; 8 bases agree with TRBD1. The J segment lost 4 bases and the V segment lost 0 bases, leaving 5 bases of the junction unmatched. Germline-derived CDR1 and CDR2 are SGHRS and YFSETQ. The CDR3 spans 16 residues. The CDR3 region is CASSLGDDRGTGELFF. The CDR3 DNA reads TGCGCCAGCAGCTTGGGAGATGACAGGGGCACCGGGGAGCTGTTTTTT.

The chain couples TRBV6-1 to TRBJ2-1; 8 nucleotides match TRBD2. CDR1 is MNHNS and CDR2 is SASEGT in the germline V gene. This CDR3 is built from 15 residues. V gave up 3 bases and J gave up 3 bases; unmatched junction bases: 4. CDR3 coding DNA: TGTGCCAGCAGTGACCAGCGGGGGAGCTACAATGAGCAGTTCTTC. It is translated as CASSDQRGSYNEQFF.

Concerning this clone itself: The junction does not match germline at one end; this may be a read error. The V call is TRBV5-6, the J call TRBJ1-6; D not resolved. Germline CDR1 and CDR2: SGHDT and YYEEEE. The CDR3 extends over 15 amino acids. The CDR3 reads CASSLGSPYNSPLYF. The CDR3 region has the DNA TGTGCCAGCAGCTTGGGCTCCCCCTATAATTCACCCCTCTACTTT.

In DNA, the CDR3 is TGTGCCAGCAGCTATGGGACGGGAGAATTGGGGTCACCCCTCCACTTT. The encoded protein is CASSYGTGELGSPLHF. The rearrangement links TRBV7-2 to TRBJ1-6; D possibly corresponds to TRBD1 (5 bases). Trimming left V 4 bases short and J 10 bases short, with 20 bases between. Germline values: CDR1 SGHTA, CDR2 FQGNSA. There are 16 residues in the CDR3.

This clone was counted between two and nine times. This chain connects TRBV5-1 to TRBJ2-3, with 8 bases that match TRBD2. The germline V gene has CDR1 SGHRS and CDR2 YFSETQ. The V segment lost 4 bases and the J segment 3 bases; nucleotides outside the gene matches: 10. The CDR3 covers 16 residues. CDR3 residues: CASSIPGGAWTDTQYF. Here the CDR3 DNA reads TGCGCCAGCAGCATACCCGGGGGGGCCTGGACAGATACGCAGTATTTT.

The chain couples TRBV5-4 to TRBJ2-1, with 9 bases aligning to TRBD2. Per germline, CDR1 SGHNT and CDR2 YYREEE (reference sequence). This CDR3 is 16 amino acids long. After removal of 1 base from V and 6 bases from J, the junction contained 8 bases not matched to a gene. CDR3 nucleotide sequence: TGTGCCAGCAGCTTGCCAGCGGGGGGCGGGAGCAATGAGCAGTTCTTC. Its protein is CASSLPAGGGSNEQFF.

The gene calls are TRBV5-1 and TRBJ2-5, with D perhaps TRBD2 (7 bases). V dropped 9 bases and J dropped 1 base, with 25 bases sitting between them. The CDR3 loop spans 17 amino acids. The germline V gene encodes CDR1 SGHRS and CDR2 YFSETQ. The CDR3 nucleotides are TGCGCCACCGAACCGGGGGGCACCTCCATCCTCCAAGAGACCCAGTACTTC. Translated, it gives CATEPGGTSILQETQYF.

CDR3 nucleotides: TGTGCCAGTAGACCGACAGACAGCACAGATACGCAGTATTTT. Translated, it gives CASRPTDSTDTQYF. This chain connects TRBV19 to TRBJ2-3, with a weak D call TRBD1 (5 bases). The CDR3 extends over 14 amino acids. With 6 bases removed from V and 0 bases from J, the gap between germline ends came to 10 bases. Germline V gives CDR1 LNHDA, CDR2 SQIVND (reference sequence).

Here the CDR3 reads CASSRDTKEAFF. CDR3 bases: TGTGCCAGCAGTCGGGACACTAAAGAAGCTTTCTTT. The chain carries TRBV2 and TRBJ1-1; a weak D match, TRBD1 (6 bases). There are 12 residues in the CDR3. Per the germline V gene, CDR1 is SNHLY and CDR2 is FYNNEI. The V end was cut by 5 bases, the J end by 8 bases, with 12 bases between.

This clone occurred a few times. This chain uses TRBV18 with TRBJ1-1; 9 bases agree with TRBD1. Trimming removed 3 bases from V and 0 bases from J; junction bases left unmatched: 2. This CDR3 is built from 15 residues. Germline CDR1 is KGHSH and CDR2 is LQKENI. The CDR3 loop is CASSPGQGLNTEAFF. DNA of the CDR3: TGTGCCAGCTCACCGGGACAGGGCCTGAACACTGAAGCTTTCTTT.

The chain carries TRBV5-8 and TRBJ2-7, with D tentatively TRBD2 (6 bases). The CDR3 has 14 residues. The V end was cut by 5 bases, the J end by 3 bases, with 15 bases between. Looked up from germline, CDR1 is SGHTS and CDR2 is YDEGEE. CDR3 DNA: TGTGCCAGCAGTAATCGGAGGGTCCTCTACGAGCAGTACTTC. Translation: CASSNRRVLYEQYF. Full variable domain (outside the CDR3, taken from reference TRBV5-8 and TRBJ2-7): EAGVTQSPTHLIKTRGQQATLRCSPISGHTSVYWYQQALGLGLQFLLWYDEGEERNRGNFPPRFSGRQFPNYSSELNVNALELEDSALYLCASSNRRVLYEQYFGPGTRLTVT.

The rearrangement uses TRBV4-1 and TRBJ1-4; 8 positions match TRBD1. CDR3 length: 15 amino acids. V lost 5 bases and J lost 7; bases outside the gene matches: 9. The germline CDR1 and CDR2 sequences are MGHRA and YSYEKL. In DNA, the CDR3 is TGCGCCAGCAGCATCAGGGGGCTTGAGTCTGAAAAACTGTTTTTT. Residues: CASSIRGLESEKLFF.

The chain couples TRBV19 to TRBJ1-5; 7 bases are shared with TRBD1. The trim removed 1 base at V and 3 bases at J, leaving 6 bases unmatched. CDR3 length equals 16 residues. Germline V CDR1 and CDR2: LNHDA, SQIVND (reference sequence). CDR3 nucleotides: TGTGCCAGTAGTATAGGAGGAGGGGGCTTCAATCAGCCCCAGCATTTT. Translated: CASSIGGGGFNQPQHF.

The J gene is TRBJ1-5, the V gene TRBV6-6, with D maybe TRBD1 (5 bases). CDR3 length: 15 amino acids. V shed 0 bases and J shed 6 bases, with 12 bases lying between them. CDR1 and CDR2 from the germline V gene are MNHNY and SVGAGI (reference sequence). The CDR3 region is CASSYSRPGSQPQHF. DNA for the CDR3: TGTGCCAGCAGTTACTCGAGGCCAGGGAGTCAGCCCCAGCATTTT.

This clone was seen once. The V gene is TRBV18, the J gene TRBJ1-2; 8 nucleotides align to TRBD1. Germline trimming cut 4 bases from V and 4 bases from J; bases unmatched to any gene: 8. The germline CDR1 and CDR2 sequences are KGHSH and LQKENI. This CDR3 is built from 15 residues. The CDR3, as DNA: TGTGCCAGCTCACTAACCAGGGGGCGGACCTATGGCTACACCTTC. It translates to CASSLTRGRTYGYTF.

This clone has more than one count but fewer than ten. V gene TRBV28 combines with J gene TRBJ1-5; TRBD1 might be the D (5 bases). The CDR3 length is 14 residues. Trimming cost V 4 bases and J 8 bases, with 15 bases left between them. Per germline, CDR1 MDHEN and CDR2 SYDVKM. The CDR3 here is CASSSGDLRKPQHF. The CDR3, as DNA: TGTGCCAGCAGTTCCGGGGACCTCCGCAAGCCCCAGCATTTT.

This chain uses TRBV4-1 with TRBJ2-2; 10 bases are a match to TRBD2. The CDR3 length is 16 residues. The junction had 5 bases not matched to a gene; V was cut back by 6 bases and J by 1 base. Germline V gene lookup returns CDR1 MGHRA and CDR2 YSYEKL. The CDR3 nucleotides are TGCGCCAGCAGACCGAGACTAGCGGGGAACACCGGGGAGCTGTTTTTT. Its protein product is CASRPRLAGNTGELFF.

V usage is TRBV6-1 and J usage is TRBJ2-2; D may correspond to TRBD1 or TRBD2 (5 bases each). The CDR3 is 20 amino acids. Per the germline V gene, CDR1 is MNHNS and CDR2 is SASEGT. Trimming removed 3 bases at V and 0 bases at J, with 23 bases between. The CDR3 nucleotides are TGTGCCAGCAGTGATCGTTCCCGATGGGGGAAAACCGCGAACACCGGGGAGCTGTTTTTT. It codes for CASSDRSRWGKTANTGELFF.

The rearrangement links TRBV30 to TRBJ1-1, with unresolved D. The ends were cut back, 5 bases at V and 14 bases at J, with 21 bases in the middle. The CDR3 has 12 residues. Germline V gives CDR1 GTSNPN, CDR2 SVGIG (reference sequence). CDR3 nucleotide sequence: TGTGCCTGGTCGTCGGGAGGGCCCGAGAGCTTCTTT. It is translated as CAWSSGGPESFF.

Regarding this clone: One end of the junction fails to match germline, which may point to a read error. Other DNA sequences within the sample encode an identical CDR3. The rearrangement uses TRBV6-1 and TRBJ2-7; weak D call: TRBD2 (6 bases). The CDR3 consists of 13 residues. Germline V gene sequence: CDR1 MNHNS, CDR2 SASEGT. The DNA for the CDR3 is TGTGCCAGCATGCATAGGCAGGACTACGAACAGTACTTC. This gives the protein CASMHRQDYEQYF.

V is TRBV11-2 and J is TRBJ2-7, with D perhaps TRBD1 (5 bases). The CDR3 spans 15 residues. Germline V gives CDR1 SGHAT, CDR2 FQNNGV. With 2 bases removed from V and 6 bases from J, the gap between germline ends came to 17 bases. CDR3 DNA: TGTGCCAGCAGCTTAAGAGTCGCAGGGCCCCCCGAGCAGTACTTC. Translating gives CASSLRVAGPPEQYF.

The chain links TRBV7-2 to TRBJ1-2; D is perhaps TRBD1 (5 bases). The V end was cut by 6 bases, the J end by 5 bases, with 19 bases between. The CDR3 has 15 residues. CDR1 and CDR2 (germline): SGHTA, FQGNSA. The DNA of the CDR3 is TGTGCCAGCAGTTCACCCCAATTGGGGACTTATGGCTACACCTTC. It is translated as CASSSPQLGTYGYTF.